The clone carrying this T cell receptor beta chain has at least ten counts. The source of the sample is a study of T-cell reconstitution after alpha-beta-depleted transplantation in children. Preparation of the TCRbeta library involved a method that used unique molecular identifiers. Each CDR3 protein is one row after TCRdb ran MiXCR on the PCR reads. The table lists approximately 420,000 distinct CDR3 sequences, about a tenth of them singletons. CDR3 length: 14 amino acids. The V and J ends lost 6 bases and 2 bases respectively, with 15 bases between them. In germline, CDR1 is DFQATT, CDR2 SNEGSKA (reference sequence).

This sequence was found in a human donor who donated a stem cell graft to a child with acute myeloid leukemia. The chain links TRBV20-1 to TRBJ2-3; D is possibly TRBD1 (5 bases). The specimen was PBMCs from the stem cell graft donor, collected from the stem cell graft. This chain's CDR3 is CSAATEGYTDTQYF. CDR3 bases: TGCAGTGCCGCGACAGAAGGCTACACAGATACGCAGTATTTT.